This T cell receptor (beta chain) came from a study of response to subunit inactivated influenza vaccine. The study's findings and limits: Each seasonal flu vaccination may recruit only limited new T cells, authors suggested.

The sample holds a few counts of this clonotype. The antigen remains undetermined. TCRdb used MiXCR to reprocess the RT-PCR reads, holding one entry per CDR3 protein. The sample contains 170,000 or so distinct CDR3 sequences, about 10% of which appear only once. The CDR3 sequence is 14 residues long. CDR1 and CDR2 from the germline V gene are MNHEY and SVGAGI. V lost 0 bases to trimming and J lost 3 bases, with 8 bases between them. This sequence was found in a man in his fifties or sixties who received an inactivated influenza vaccine. The input for sequencing was CD8+ T cells sorted from PBMCs, taken around 25 months after vaccination. The V call is TRBV6-5, the J call TRBJ2-5; D gene uncertain. CDR3 region: CASSYSRAEETQYF. CDR3 DNA: TGTGCCAGCAGTTACTCTCGGGCCGAAGAGACCCAGTACTTC.